This T cell receptor (beta chain) was retrieved from a study of chemoradiotherapy in HPV16-positive cancers (dated by TCRdb to between 2020 and 2023). Broadly, across the study: Using functional T-cell assays on cells from two HPV16-positive patients, the researchers defined candidate HPV-specific T-cell clones and common TCR motifs. The study asked whether T-cell immunity to the HPV oncoproteins E6 and E7 changes during chemoradiotherapy and whether this immunity affects survival. TCR repertoires from some 90 patients with HPV-related cancers were then used to track the candidate HPV-specific TCRs and motifs.

As for this clone: Its antigen target is currently unknown. Base qualities are not provided; no much larger clone lies one nucleotide away.

V is cut by 8 bases and J by 8 bases, and the space between the germline ends is 18 bases. CDR1 and CDR2 are drawn from the germline V gene (reference sequence): MNHEY, SMNVEV. Including the terminal cysteine and phenylalanine, the CDR3 comprises 13 residues. Just the 39-base CDR3 DNA is kept, in frame starting at base 1. Repertoires were sampled multiple times during chemoradiotherapy, which allowed clonal expansion in the tumor microenvironment to be followed. Paper-wide results and their limitations: Expansion of candidate HPV-specific clones and E7-related TCR motifs was observed in the tumor microenvironment during treatment, whereas no such expansion was observed for non-HPV-specific T cells. The functional definition of HPV-specific T cells was derived from only two HPV16-positive patients, and the survival association was reported for HPV16-positive patients. Among HPV16-positive patients, expansion of HPV-responsive T cells during chemoradiotherapy was associated with better recurrence-free survival.

The library was produced with the immunoSEQ multiplex PCR assay. The table was pulled from immuneACCESS by TCRdb, which kept in-frame rearrangements only. Such tables lose some clones; where checked, under half of the loss comes from unresolved V genes, and the rest has no known cause. Counted in this sample were nearly 3,000 clones; roughly 87% of them appeared once. 2.9% of the sample belongs to the ten largest clones. The starting material was tumor tissue, obtained from a patient who underwent chemoradiotherapy. In this chain, TRBV27 is recombined with TRBJ1-2; the D gene lacks a confident call. The receptor was derived from a human donor with HPV-associated anogenital cancer. The CDR3 in this case is CASGPPGARGYTF. The sequenced DNA: TGTGCCAGCGGCCCCCCCGGAGCAAGGGGCTACACCTTC.